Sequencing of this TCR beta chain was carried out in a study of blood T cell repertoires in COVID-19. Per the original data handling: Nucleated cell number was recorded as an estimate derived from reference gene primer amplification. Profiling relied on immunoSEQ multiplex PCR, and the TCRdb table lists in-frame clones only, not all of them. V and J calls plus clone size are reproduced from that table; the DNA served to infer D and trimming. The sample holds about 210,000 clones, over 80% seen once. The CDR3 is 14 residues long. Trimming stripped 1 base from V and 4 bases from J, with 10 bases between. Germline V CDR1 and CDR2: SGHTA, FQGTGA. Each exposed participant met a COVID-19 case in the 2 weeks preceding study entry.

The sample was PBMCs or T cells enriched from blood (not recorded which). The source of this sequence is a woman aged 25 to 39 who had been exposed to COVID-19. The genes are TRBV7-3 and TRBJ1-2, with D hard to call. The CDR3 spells CASSLMPQFYGYTF. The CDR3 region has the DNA TGTGCCAGCAGCTTAATGCCACAGTTCTATGGCTACACCTTC.